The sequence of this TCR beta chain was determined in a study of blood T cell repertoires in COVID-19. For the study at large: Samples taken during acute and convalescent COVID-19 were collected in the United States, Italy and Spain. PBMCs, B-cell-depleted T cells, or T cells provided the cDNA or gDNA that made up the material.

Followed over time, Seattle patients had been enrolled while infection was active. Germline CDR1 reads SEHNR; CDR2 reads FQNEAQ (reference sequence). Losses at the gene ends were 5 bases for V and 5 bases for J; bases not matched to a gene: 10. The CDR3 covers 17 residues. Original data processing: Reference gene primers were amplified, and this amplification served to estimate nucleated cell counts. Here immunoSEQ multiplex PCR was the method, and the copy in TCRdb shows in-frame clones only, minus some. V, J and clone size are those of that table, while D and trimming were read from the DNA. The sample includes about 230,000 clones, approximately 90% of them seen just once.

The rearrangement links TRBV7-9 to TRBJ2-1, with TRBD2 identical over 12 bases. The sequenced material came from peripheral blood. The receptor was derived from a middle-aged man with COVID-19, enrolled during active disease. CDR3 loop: CASSARLAGDQHNEQFF. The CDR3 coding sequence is TGTGCCAGCAGCGCCAGACTAGCGGGGGACCAACACAATGAGCAGTTCTTC.